One sample yielded the 7 T cell receptor beta chains listed below, sequenced in a study of control samples from healthy donors and cancer patients. Profiling relied on immunoSEQ multiplex PCR, and the TCRdb table lists in-frame clones only, not all of them. The data hold under 40,000 clones, with about 83% observed a single time. Sequencing was done on a sample of PBMCs. Receptor source: an older woman with lung cancer.

This chain uses TRBV6-2 or TRBV6-3 with TRBJ2-2; D is perhaps TRBD2 (6 bases). This CDR3 region has 17 residues. The ends were cut back, 3 bases at V and 3 bases at J, with 17 bases in the middle. Germline V CDR1 and CDR2: MNHEY, SVGEGT. The CDR3 DNA is TGTGCCAGCAGTTATAACGGTCTAGGACTATACACCGGGGAGCTGTTTTTT. This sequence encodes CASSYNGLGLYTGELFF.

A few counts support this clone. At one boundary the junction diverges from the germline segment, which might be a read error. CDR3 sequence: CASREATETQYF. The DNA of the CDR3 is TGTGCCAGCCGTGAGGCGACAGAGACCCAGTACTTC. This sequence joins TRBV2 and TRBJ2-5; D unclear. The CDR3 has 12 amino acids. CDR1 SNHLY and CDR2 FYNNEI come from the germline V gene.

V and J are TRBV19 and TRBJ2-2; D uncertain. V lost 9 bases, J lost 4 bases, and 9 bases lay in between. Per the germline V gene, CDR1 is LNHDA and CDR2 is SQIVND (reference sequence). The CDR3 has 12 amino acids. The DNA for the CDR3 is TGTGCCAGCAGGATTTTCACCGGGGAGCTGTTTTTT. Its translation: CASRIFTGELFF.

The chain couples TRBV28 to TRBJ2-5; TRBD1 is a possible D gene (6 bases). The CDR3 is 13 amino acids. V lost 4 bases to trimming and J lost 5 bases, with 11 bases between them. CDR1 and CDR2 (germline): MDHEN, SYDVKM. In nucleotides, the CDR3 is TGTGCCAGCAGTTCGACCCAGGGGGAGACCCAGTACTTC. Its protein product is CASSSTQGETQYF.

This sequence joins TRBV27 and TRBJ2-7; the D is unclear. The CDR3 extends over 14 amino acids. Germline CDR1 and CDR2: MNHEY and SMNVEV (reference sequence). V shed 6 bases and J shed 3 bases, with 15 bases lying between them. The CDR3 DNA reads as TGTGCCAGCAGCGAAAGGGCCGGCCACTACGAGCAGTACTTC. This sequence encodes CASSERAGHYEQYF.

V gene TRBV6-5 combines with J gene TRBJ1-2, with D possibly TRBD1 on 5 matching bases. V lost 7 bases to trimming and J lost 4 bases, with 16 bases between them. The CDR3 has 14 residues. Germline values: CDR1 MNHEY, CDR2 SVGAGI. CDR3 DNA: TGTGCCAGCACTCGAGGGGACGGCTTCTATGGCTACACCTTC. Residues: CASTRGDGFYGYTF.

The gene calls are TRBV3-1 (or the pseudogene TRBV3-2) and TRBJ1-1, with D unresolved. The CDR3 length is 17 residues. The germline CDR1 and CDR2 sequences are LGHDT and YNNKEL (reference sequence). V lost 1 base and J 0 bases, leaving 15 bases between the germline ends. The chain's CDR3 is CASSQAHRVGMNTEAFF. Written as DNA, the CDR3 is TGTGCCAGCAGCCAAGCCCACCGGGTGGGGATGAACACTGAAGCTTTCTTT.